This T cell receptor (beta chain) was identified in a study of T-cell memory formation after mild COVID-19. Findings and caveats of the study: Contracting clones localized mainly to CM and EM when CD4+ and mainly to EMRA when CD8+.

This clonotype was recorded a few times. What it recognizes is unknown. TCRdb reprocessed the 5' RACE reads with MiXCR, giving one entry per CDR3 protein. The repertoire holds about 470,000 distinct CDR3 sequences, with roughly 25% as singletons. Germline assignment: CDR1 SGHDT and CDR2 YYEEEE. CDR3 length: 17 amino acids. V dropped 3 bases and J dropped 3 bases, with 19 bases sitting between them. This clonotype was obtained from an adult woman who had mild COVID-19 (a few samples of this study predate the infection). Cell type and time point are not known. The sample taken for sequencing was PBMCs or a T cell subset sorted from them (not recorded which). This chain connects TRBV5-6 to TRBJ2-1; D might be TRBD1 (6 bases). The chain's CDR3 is CASSSRGASPGYNEQFF. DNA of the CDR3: TGTGCCAGCAGCTCCAGGGGAGCTAGTCCGGGCTACAATGAGCAGTTCTTC. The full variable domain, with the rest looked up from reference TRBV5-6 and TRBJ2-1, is DAGVTQSPTHLIKTRGQQVTLRCSPKSGHDTVSWYQQALGQGPQFIFQYYEEEERQRGNFPDRFSGHQFPNYSSELNVNALLLGDSALYLCASSSRGASPGYNEQFFGPGTRLTVL.